The subject of this entry is one T cell receptor (beta chain). Antigen: not known. The record originates from a study of T cells expressing NK-cell markers. Across the whole study: The TCR beta repertoires originated in sorted CD3+CD56+NKG2C+, CD3+CD56+NKG2C- and CD3+CD56-NKG2C+ T cells. The study, taken as a whole, reports: In a group of about six donors, dominant NKG2C+ clonotypes represented about 1.0-7.5% of CD8+ T cells.

Looked up from germline, CDR1 is LGHDT and CDR2 is YNNKEL (reference sequence). The CDR3 length is 15 residues. TCRdb reprocessed the 5' RACE reads, with one entry per CDR3 protein and no DNA. The sample table includes hundreds of thousands of distinct CDR3 sequences. The sample was blood T cells: a sorted CD56 or NKG2C T cell subset, CD4+ or CD8+ T cells, or bulk PBMC T cells (not recorded which). This chain uses TRBV3-1 with TRBJ2-7; TCRdb's D call of TRBD2 is untestable without DNA. This clonotype originated in a woman between 18 and 70 years old in good health. The CDR3 loop reads CASSSGSGRSREQYF.